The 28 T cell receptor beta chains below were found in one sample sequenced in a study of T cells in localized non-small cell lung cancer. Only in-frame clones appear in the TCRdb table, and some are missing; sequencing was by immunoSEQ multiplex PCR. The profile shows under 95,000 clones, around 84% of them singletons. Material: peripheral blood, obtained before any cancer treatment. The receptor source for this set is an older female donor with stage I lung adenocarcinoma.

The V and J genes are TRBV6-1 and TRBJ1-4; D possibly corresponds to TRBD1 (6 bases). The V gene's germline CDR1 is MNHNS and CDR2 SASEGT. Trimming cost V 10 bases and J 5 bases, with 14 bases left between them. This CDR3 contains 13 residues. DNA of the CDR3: TGTGCCACTGGGGGGGGCTCCAATGAAAAACTGTTTTTT. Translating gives CATGGGSNEKLFF.

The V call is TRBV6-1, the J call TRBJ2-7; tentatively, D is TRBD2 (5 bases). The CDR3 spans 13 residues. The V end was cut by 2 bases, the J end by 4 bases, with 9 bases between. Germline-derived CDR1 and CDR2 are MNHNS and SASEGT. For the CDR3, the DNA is TGTGCCAGCAGTGAAAGGACTTTGTACGAGCAGTACTTC. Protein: CASSERTLYEQYF.

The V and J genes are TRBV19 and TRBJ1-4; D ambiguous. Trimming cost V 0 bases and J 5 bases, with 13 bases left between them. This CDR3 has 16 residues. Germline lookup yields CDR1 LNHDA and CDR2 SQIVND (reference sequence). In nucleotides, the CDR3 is TGTGCCAGTAGTATAGATCGGGGAACGGAAAATGAAAAACTGTTTTTT. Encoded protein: CASSIDRGTENEKLFF. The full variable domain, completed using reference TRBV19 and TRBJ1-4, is DGGITQSPKYLFRKEGQNVTLSCEQNLNHDAMYWYRQDPGQGLRLIYYSQIVNDFQKGDIAEGYSVSREKKESFPLTVTSAQKNPTAFYLCASSIDRGTENEKLFFGSGTQLSVL.

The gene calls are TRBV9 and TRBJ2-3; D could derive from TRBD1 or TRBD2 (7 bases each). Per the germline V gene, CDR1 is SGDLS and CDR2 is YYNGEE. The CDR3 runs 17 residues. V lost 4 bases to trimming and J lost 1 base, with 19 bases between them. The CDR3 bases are TGTGCCAGCAGCCCCGTGGGGGGGACAGTTCGCACAGATACGCAGTATTTT. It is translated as CASSPVGGTVRTDTQYF. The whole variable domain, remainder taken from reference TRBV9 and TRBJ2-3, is DSGVTQTPKHLITATGQRVTLRCSPRSGDLSVYWYQQSLDQGLQFLIQYYNGEERAKGNILERFSAQQFPDLHSELNLSSLELGDSALYFCASSPVGGTVRTDTQYFGPGTRLTVL.

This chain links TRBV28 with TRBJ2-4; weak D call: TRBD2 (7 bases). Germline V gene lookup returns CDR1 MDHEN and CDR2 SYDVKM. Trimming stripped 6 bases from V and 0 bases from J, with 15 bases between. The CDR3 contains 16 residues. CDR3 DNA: TGTGCCAGCAGCCGTGGGGGGGCCCTAGCCAAAAACATTCAGTACTTC. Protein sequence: CASSRGGALAKNIQYF.

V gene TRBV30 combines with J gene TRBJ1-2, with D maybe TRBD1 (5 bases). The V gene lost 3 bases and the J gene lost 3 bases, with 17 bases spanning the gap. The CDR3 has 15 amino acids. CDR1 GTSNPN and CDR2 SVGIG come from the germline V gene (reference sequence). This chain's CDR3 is CAWRWPGGTYYGYTF. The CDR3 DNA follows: TGTGCCTGGAGGTGGCCGGGAGGGACTTACTATGGCTACACCTTC.

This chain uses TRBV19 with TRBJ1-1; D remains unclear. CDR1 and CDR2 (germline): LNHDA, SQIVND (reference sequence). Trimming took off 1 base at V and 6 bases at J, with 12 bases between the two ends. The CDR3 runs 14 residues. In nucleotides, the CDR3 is TGTGCCAGTAGTATAGTGACGGCTGGGGCTGAAGCTTTCTTT. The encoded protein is CASSIVTAGAEAFF.

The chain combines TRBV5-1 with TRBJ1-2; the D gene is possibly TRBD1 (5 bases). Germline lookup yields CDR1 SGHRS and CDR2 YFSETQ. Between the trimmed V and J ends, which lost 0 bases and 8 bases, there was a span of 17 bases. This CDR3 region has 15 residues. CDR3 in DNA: TGCGCCAGCAGCTTGGCCGTAATACGGGGGAGCGGCTACACCTTC. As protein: CASSLAVIRGSGYTF. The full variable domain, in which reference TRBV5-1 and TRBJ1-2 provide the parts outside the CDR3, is KAGVTQTPRYLIKTRGQQVTLSCSPISGHRSVSWYQQTPGQGLQFLFEYFSETQRNKGNFPGRFSGRQFSNSRSEMNVSTLELGDSALYLCASSLAVIRGSGYTFGSGTRLTVV.

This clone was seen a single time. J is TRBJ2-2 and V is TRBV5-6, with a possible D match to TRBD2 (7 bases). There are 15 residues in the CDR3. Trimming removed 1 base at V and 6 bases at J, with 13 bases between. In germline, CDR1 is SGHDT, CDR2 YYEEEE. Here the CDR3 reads CASSLRGGPAGELFF. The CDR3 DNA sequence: TGTGCCAGCAGCTTGAGGGGGGGCCCCGCCGGGGAGCTGTTTTTT.

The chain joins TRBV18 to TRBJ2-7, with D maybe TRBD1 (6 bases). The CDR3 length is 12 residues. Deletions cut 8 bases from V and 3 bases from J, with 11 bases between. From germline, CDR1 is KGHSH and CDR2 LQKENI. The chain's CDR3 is CASRQADYEQYF. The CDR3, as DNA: TGTGCCAGCCGACAGGCCGACTACGAGCAGTACTTC.

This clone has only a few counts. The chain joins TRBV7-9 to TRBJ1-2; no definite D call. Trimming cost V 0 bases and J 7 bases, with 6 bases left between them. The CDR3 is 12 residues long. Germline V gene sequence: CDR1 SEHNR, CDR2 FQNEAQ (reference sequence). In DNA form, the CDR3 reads TGTGCCAGCAGCTTAGCGGCCACTGGCTACACCTTC. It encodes CASSLAATGYTF.

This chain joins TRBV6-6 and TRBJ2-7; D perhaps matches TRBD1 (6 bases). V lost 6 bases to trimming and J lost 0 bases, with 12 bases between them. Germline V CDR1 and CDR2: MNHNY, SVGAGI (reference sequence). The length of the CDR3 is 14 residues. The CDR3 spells CASRPRDTSYEQYF. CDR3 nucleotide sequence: TGTGCCAGCAGACCCCGGGACACCTCCTACGAGCAGTACTTC.

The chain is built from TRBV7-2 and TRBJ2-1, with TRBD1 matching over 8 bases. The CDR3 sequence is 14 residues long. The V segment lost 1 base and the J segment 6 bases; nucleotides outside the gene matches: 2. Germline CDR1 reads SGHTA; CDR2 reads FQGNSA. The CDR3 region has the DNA TGTGCCAGCAGCTTAGGGGGACAGGTCAATGAGCAGTTCTTC. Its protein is CASSLGGQVNEQFF.

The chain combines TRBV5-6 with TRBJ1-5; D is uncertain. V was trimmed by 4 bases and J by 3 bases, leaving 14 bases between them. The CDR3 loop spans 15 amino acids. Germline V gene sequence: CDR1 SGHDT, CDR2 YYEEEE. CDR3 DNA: TGTGCCAGCAGCCTTGGACCCAAGTCCAATCAGCCCCAGCATTTT. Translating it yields CASSLGPKSNQPQHF. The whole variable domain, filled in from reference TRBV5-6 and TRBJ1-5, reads DAGVTQSPTHLIKTRGQQVTLRCSPKSGHDTVSWYQQALGQGPQFIFQYYEEEERQRGNFPDRFSGHQFPNYSSELNVNALLLGDSALYLCASSLGPKSNQPQHFGDGTRLSIL.

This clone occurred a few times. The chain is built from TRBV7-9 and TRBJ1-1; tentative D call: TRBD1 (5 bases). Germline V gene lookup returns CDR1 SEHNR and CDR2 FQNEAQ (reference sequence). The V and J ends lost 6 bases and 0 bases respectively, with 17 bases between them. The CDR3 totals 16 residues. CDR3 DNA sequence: TGTGCCAGCAGTCCTCTCCTGGACATCATGAACACTGAAGCTTTCTTT. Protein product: CASSPLLDIMNTEAFF.

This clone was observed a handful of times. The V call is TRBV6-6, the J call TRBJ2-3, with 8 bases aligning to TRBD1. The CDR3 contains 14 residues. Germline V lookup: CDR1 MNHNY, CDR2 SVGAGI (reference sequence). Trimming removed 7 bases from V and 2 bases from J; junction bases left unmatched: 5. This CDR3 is CASTDRALTDTQYF. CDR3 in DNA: TGTGCCAGCACGGACAGGGCCCTCACAGATACGCAGTATTTT.

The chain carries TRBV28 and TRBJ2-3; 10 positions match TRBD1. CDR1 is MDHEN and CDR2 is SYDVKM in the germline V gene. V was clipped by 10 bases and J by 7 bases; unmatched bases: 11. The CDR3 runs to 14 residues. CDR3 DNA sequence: TGTGCCACCTTTGACAGGGGGCGCACCTATACGCAGTATTTT. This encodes CATFDRGRTYTQYF.

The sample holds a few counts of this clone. The CDR3 region has the DNA TGTGCCAGCAGCCCCCAGGCCGGGATTGAAGCTTTCTTT. Translating it yields CASSPQAGIEAFF. V is TRBV9 and J is TRBJ1-1; no firm D call. Germline V gene data show CDR1 as SGDLS and CDR2 as YYNGEE. V lost 4 bases, J lost 7 bases, and 14 bases lay in between. There are 13 residues in the CDR3.

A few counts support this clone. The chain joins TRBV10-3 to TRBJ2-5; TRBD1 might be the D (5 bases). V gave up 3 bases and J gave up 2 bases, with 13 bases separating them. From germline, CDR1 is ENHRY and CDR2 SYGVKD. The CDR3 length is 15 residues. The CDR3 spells CAISDRGTRQETQYF. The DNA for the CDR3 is TGTGCCATCAGTGATAGGGGCACGAGACAAGAGACCCAGTACTTC.

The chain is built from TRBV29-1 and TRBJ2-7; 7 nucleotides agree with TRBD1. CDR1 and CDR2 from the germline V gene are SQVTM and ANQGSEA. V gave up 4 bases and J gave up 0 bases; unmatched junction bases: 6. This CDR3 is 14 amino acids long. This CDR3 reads CSVAGQLSSYEQYF. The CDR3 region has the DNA TGCAGCGTTGCGGGACAGCTAAGCTCCTACGAGCAGTACTTC.

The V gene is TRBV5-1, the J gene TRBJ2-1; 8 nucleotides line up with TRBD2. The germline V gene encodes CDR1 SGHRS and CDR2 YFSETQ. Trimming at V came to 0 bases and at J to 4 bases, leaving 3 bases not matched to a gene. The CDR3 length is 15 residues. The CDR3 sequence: CASSLGLALYNEQFF. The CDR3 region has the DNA TGCGCCAGCAGCTTGGGACTAGCGTTATACAATGAGCAGTTCTTC.

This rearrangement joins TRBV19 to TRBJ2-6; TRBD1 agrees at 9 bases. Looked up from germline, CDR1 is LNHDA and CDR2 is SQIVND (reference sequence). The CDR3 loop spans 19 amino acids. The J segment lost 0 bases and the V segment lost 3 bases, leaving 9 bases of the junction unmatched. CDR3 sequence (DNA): TGTGCCAGTAGTATTGACAGGGGGAGCGCCAGCTCTGGGGCCAACGTCCTGACTTTC. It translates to CASSIDRGSASSGANVLTF.

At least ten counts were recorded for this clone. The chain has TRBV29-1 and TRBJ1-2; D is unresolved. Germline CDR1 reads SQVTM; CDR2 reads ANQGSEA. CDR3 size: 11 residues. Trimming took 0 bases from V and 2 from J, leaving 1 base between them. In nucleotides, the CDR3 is TGCAGCGTTGAAGACAACTATGGCTACACCTTC. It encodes CSVEDNYGYTF.

The CDR3 nucleotides are TGTGCCAGCAGAGCTACAGGGTACGAGCAGTACTTC. It encodes CASRATGYEQYF. The V and J genes are TRBV6-5 and TRBJ2-7; a weak D match, TRBD1 (6 bases). There are 12 residues in the CDR3. Trimming cost V 6 bases and J 4 bases, with 10 bases left between them. Germline CDR1 is MNHEY and CDR2 is SVGAGI.

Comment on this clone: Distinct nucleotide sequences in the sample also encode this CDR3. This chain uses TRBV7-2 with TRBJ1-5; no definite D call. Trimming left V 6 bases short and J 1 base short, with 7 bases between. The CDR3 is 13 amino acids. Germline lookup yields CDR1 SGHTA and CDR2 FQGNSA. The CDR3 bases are TGTGCCAGCAGTCCGCAGAGCAATCAGCCCCAGCATTTT. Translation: CASSPQSNQPQHF.

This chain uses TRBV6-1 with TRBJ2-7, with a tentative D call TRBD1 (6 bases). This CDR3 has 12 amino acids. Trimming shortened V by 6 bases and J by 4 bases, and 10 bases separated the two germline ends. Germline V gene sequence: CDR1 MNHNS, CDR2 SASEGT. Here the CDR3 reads CASRPQGYEQYF. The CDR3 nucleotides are TGTGCCAGCAGGCCACAGGGATACGAGCAGTACTTC.

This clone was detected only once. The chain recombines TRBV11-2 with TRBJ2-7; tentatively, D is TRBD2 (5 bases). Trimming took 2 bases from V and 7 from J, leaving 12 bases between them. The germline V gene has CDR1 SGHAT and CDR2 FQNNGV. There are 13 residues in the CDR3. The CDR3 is CASSLLSRGEQYF. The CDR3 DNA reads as TGTGCCAGCAGCTTACTTTCCCGGGGTGAGCAGTACTTC.

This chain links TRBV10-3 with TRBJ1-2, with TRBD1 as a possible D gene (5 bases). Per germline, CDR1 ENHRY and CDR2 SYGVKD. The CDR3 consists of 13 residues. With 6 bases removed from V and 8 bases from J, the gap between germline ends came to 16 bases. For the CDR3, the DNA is TGTGCCATCAGCCTTATCCGGGACGTGGGCTACACCTTC. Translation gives CAISLIRDVGYTF.